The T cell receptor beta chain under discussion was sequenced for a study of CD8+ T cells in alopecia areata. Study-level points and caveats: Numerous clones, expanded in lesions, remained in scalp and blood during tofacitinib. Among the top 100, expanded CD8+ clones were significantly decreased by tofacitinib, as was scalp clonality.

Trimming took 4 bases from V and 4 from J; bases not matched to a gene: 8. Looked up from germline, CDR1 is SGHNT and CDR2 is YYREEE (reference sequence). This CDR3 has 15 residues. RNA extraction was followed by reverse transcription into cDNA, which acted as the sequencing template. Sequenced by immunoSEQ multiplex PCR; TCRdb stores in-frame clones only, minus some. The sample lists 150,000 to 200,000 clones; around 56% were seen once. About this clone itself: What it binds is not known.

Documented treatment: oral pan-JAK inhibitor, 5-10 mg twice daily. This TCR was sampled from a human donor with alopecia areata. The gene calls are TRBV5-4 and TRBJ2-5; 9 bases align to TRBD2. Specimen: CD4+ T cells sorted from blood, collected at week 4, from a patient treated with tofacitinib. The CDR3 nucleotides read TGTGCCAGCAGCCATAAGAGACTAGCGGTAGAGACCCAGTACTTC. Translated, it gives CASSHKRLAVETQYF.